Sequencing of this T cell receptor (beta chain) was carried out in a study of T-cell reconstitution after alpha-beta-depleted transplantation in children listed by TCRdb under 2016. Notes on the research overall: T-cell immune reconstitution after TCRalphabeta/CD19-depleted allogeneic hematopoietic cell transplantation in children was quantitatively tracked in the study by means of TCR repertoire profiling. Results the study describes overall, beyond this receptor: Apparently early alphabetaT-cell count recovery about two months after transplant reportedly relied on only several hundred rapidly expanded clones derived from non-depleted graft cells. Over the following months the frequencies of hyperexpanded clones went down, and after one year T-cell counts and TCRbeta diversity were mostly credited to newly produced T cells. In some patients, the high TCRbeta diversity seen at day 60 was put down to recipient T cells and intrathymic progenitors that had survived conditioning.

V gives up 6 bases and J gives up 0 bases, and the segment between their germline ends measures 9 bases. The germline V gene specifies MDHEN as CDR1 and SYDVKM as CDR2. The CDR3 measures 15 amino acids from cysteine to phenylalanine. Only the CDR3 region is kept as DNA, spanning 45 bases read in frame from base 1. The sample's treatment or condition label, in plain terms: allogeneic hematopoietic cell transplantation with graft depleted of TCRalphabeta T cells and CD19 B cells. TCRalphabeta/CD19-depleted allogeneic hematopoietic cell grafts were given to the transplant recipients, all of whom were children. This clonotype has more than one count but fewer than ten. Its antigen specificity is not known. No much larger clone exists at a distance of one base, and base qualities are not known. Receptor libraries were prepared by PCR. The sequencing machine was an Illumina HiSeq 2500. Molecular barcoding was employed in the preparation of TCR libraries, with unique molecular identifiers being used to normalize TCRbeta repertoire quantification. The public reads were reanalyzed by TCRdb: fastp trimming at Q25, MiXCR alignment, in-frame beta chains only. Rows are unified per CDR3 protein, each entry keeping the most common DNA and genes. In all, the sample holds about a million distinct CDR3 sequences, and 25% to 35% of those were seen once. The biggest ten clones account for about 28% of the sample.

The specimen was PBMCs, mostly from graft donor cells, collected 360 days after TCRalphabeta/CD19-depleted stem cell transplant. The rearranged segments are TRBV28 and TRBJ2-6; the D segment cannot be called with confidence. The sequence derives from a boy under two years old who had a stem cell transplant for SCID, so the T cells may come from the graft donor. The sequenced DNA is TGTGCCAGCAGGGACCGCAACTCTGGGGCCAACGTCCTGACTTTC. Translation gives CASRDRNSGANVLTF.